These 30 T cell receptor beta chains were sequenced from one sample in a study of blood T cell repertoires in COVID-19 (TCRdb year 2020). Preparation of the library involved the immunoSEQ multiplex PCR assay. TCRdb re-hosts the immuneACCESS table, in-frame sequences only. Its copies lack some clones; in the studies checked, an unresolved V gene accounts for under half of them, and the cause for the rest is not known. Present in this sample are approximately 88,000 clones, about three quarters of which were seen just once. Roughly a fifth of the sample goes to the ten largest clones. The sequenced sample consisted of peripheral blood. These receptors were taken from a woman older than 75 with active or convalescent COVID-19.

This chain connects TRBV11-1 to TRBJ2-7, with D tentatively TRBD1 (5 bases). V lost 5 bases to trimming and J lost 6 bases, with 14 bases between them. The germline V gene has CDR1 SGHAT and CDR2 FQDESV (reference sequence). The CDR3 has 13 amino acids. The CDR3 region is CASSRVVGAEQYF. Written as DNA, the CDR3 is TGTGCCAGCAGCCGCGTGGTAGGGGCCGAGCAGTACTTC.

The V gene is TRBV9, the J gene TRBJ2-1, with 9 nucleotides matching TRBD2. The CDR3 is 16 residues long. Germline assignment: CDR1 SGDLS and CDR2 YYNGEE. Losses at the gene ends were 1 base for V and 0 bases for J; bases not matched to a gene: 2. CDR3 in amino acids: CASSVISGGSYNEQFF. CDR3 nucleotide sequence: TGTGCCAGCAGCGTAATTAGCGGGGGCTCCTACAATGAGCAGTTCTTC.

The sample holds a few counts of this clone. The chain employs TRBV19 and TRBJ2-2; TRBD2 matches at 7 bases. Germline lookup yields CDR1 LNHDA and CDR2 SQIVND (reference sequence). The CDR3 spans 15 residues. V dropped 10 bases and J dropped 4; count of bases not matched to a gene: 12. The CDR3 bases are TGTGCCACCTCTAAGGGGTTAGCGGGCACCGGGGAGCTGTTTTTT. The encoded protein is CATSKGLAGTGELFF.

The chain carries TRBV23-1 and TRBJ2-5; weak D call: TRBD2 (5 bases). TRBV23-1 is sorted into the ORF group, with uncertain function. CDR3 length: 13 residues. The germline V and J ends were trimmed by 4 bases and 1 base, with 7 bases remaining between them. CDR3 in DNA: TGCGCCAGCAGTCGGGCGGGCCAAGAGACCCAGTACTTC. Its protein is CASSRAGQETQYF.

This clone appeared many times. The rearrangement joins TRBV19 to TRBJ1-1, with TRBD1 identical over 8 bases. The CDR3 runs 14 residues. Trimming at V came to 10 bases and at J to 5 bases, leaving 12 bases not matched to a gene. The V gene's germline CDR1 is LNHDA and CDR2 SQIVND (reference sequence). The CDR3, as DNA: TGTGCCACCGGACAGGGCGGAGGGGAAACTGAAGCTTTCTTT. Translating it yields CATGQGGGETEAFF.

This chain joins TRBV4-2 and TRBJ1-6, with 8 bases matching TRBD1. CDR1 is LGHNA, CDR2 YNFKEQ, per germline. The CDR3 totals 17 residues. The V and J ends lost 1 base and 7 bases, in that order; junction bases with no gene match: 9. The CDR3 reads CASSQANRGERNSPLHF. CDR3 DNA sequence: TGTGCCAGCAGCCAAGCAAACAGGGGGGAAAGAAATTCACCCCTCCACTTT.

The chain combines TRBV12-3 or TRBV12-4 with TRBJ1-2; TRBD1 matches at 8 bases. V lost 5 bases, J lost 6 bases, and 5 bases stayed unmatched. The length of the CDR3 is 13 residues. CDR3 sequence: CASSELTGDGYTF. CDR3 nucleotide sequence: TGTGCCAGCAGTGAATTGACAGGGGATGGCTACACCTTC.

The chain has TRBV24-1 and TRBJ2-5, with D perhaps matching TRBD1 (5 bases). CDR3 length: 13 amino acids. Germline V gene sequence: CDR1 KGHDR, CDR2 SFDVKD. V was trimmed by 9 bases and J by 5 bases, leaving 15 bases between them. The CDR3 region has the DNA TGTGCCACCGGACACCCAGGAATTGAGACCCAGTACTTC. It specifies CATGHPGIETQYF.

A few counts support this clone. The CDR3 DNA reads TGTGCCAGCAGTTACGGCCCGGGACAGGTTTACGAGCAGTACTTC. Translation gives CASSYGPGQVYEQYF. The chain is built from TRBV6-5 and TRBJ2-7, with TRBD1 matching over 8 bases. This CDR3 comprises 15 residues. Germline V gene data show CDR1 as MNHEY and CDR2 as SVGAGI. V shed 2 bases and J 4 bases; nucleotides not matched to a gene: 7.

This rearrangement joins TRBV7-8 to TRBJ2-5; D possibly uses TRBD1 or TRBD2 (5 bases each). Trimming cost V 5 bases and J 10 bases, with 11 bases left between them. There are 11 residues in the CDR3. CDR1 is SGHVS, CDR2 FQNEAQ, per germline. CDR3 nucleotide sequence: TGTGCCAGCAGCCGGGGCAGCCTCCAGTACTTC. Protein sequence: CASSRGSLQYF.

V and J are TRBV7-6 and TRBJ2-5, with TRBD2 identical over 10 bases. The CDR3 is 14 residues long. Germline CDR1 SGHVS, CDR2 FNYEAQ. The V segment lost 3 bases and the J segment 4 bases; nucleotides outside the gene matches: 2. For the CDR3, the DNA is TGTGCCAGCAGCTTTAGCGGGGGGCGAGAGACCCAGTACTTC. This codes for CASSFSGGRETQYF. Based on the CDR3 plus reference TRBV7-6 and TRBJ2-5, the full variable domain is GAGVSQSPRYKVTKRGQDVALRCDPISGHVSLYWYRQALGQGPEFLTYFNYEAQQDKSGLPNDRFSAERPEGSISTLTIQRTEQRDSAMYRCASSFSGGRETQYFGPGTRLLVL.

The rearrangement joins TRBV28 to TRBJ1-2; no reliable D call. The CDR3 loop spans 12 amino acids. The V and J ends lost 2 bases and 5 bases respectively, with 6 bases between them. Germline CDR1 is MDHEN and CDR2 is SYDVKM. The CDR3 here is CASSLLFYGYTF. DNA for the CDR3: TGTGCCAGCAGTTTACTCTTTTATGGCTACACCTTC.

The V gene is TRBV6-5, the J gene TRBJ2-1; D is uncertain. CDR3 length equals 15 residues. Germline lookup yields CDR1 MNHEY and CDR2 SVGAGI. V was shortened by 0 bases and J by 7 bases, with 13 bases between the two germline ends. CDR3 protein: CASSYSRSEFNEQFF. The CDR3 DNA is TGTGCCAGCAGTTACTCGAGGTCCGAATTTAATGAGCAGTTCTTC.

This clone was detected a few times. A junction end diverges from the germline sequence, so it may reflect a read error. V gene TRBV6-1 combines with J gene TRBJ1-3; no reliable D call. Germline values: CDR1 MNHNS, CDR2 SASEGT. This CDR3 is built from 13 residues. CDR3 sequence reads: CASSEGEWNTIYF. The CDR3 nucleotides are TGTGCCAGCAGCGAAGGAGAGTGGAACACCATATATTTT.

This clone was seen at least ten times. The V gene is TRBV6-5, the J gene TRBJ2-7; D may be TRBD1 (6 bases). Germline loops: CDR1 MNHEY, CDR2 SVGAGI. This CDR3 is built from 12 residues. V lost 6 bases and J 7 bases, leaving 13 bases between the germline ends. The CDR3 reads CASRRDNYEQYF. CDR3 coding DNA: TGTGCCAGCAGAAGGGACAATTATGAGCAGTACTTC.

CDR3 DNA sequence: TGTGCCAGCAGCCAAGGAGTCAGCTATGGCTACACCTTC. Translating gives CASSQGVSYGYTF. The J gene is TRBJ1-2, the V gene TRBV9; D is uncertain. V lost 4 bases, J lost 4 bases, and 11 bases lay in between. Germline V gives CDR1 SGDLS, CDR2 YYNGEE. The CDR3 runs 13 residues. Drawing the rest from reference TRBV9 and TRBJ1-2, the complete variable domain is DSGVTQTPKHLITATGQRVTLRCSPRSGDLSVYWYQQSLDQGLQFLIQYYNGEERAKGNILERFSAQQFPDLHSELNLSSLELGDSALYFCASSQGVSYGYTFGSGTRLTVV.

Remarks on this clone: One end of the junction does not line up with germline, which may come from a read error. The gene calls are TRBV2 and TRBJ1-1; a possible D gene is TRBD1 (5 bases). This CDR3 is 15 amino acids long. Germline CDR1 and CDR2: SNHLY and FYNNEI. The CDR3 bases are TGTGCCAGCAGCGAAGGGACGGGGATGCACACTGAAGCTTTCTTT. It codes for CASSEGTGMHTEAFF.

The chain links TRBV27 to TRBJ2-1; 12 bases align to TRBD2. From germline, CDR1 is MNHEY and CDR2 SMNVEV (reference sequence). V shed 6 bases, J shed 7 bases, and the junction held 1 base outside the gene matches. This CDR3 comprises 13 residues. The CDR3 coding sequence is TGTGCCAGCAGGCTAGCGGGGGGGAATGAGCAGTTCTTC. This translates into CASRLAGGNEQFF.

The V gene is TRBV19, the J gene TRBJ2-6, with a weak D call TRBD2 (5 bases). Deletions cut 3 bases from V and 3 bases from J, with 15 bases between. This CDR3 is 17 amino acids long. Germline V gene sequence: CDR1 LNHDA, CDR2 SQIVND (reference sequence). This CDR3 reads CASSINRLRVGANVLTF. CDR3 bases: TGTGCCAGTAGTATTAACCGTTTGAGGGTTGGGGCCAACGTCCTGACTTTC.

DNA for the CDR3: TGTGCCAGCAGTTACAGAGCGGGGGGCACAGATACGCAGTATTTT. Amino acids: CASSYRAGGTDTQYF. The chain has TRBV6-2 or TRBV6-3 and TRBJ2-3; 8 bases line up with TRBD2. Germline V gene data show CDR1 as MNHEY and CDR2 as SVGEGT. Trimming cost V 2 bases and J 1 base; bases outside gene matches: 2. This CDR3 has 15 residues.

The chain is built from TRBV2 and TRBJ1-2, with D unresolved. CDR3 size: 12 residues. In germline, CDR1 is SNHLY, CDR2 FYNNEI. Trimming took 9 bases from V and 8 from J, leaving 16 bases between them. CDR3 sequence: CASRGNMEGYTF. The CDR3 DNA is TGTGCCAGTCGAGGAAACATGGAGGGCTACACCTTC.

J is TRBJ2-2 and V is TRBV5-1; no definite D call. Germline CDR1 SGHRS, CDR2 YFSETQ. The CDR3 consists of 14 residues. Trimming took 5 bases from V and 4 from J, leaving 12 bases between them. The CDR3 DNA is TGCGCCAGCAGTCTCGGTGATCCCACCGGGGAGCTGTTTTTT. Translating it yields CASSLGDPTGELFF.

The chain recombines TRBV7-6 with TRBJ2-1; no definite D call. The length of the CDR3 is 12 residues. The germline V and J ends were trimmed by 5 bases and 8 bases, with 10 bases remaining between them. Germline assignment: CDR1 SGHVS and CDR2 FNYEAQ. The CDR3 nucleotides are TGTGCCAGCAGCGAGCTCGCGGATGAGCAGTTCTTC. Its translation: CASSELADEQFF.

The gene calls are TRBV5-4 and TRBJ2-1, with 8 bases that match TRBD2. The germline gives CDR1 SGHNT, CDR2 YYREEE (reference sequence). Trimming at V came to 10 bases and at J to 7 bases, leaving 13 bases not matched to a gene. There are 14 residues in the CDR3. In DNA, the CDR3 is TGTGCCGTCTCCCGGGGGGGCAACTTGAATGAGCAGTTCTTC. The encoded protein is CAVSRGGNLNEQFF.

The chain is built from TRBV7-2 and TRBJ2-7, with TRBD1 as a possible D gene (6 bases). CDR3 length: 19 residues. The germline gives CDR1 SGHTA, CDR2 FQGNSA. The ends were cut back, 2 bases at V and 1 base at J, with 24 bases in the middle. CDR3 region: CASSLMTGAEVYLSYEQYF. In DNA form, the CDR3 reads TGTGCCAGCAGCTTAATGACAGGCGCAGAGGTTTATCTTTCCTACGAGCAGTACTTC.

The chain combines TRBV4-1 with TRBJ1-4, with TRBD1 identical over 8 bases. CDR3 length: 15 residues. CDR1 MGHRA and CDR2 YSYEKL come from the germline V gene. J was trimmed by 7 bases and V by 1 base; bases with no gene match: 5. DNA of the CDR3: TGCGCCAGCAGCCAAGCCCAGGGGGCTGGTGAAAAACTGTTTTTT. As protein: CASSQAQGAGEKLFF.

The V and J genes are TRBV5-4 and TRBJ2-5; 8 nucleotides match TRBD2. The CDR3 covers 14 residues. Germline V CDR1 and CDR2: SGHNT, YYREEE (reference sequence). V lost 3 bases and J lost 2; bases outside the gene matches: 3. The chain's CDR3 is CASSSPSGQETQYF. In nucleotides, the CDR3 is TGTGCCAGCAGCTCCCCTAGCGGGCAAGAGACCCAGTACTTC.

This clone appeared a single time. Here the CDR3 reads CASRILGQGAYEQYF. The CDR3 DNA is TGTGCCAGCAGGATACTCGGACAGGGGGCCTACGAGCAGTACTTC. The rearrangement uses TRBV27 and TRBJ2-7; 10 nucleotides agree with TRBD1. Looked up from germline, CDR1 is MNHEY and CDR2 is SMNVEV (reference sequence). The CDR3 has 15 amino acids. V trimming: 6 bases; J trimming: 2 bases; junction bases outside the gene matches: 7.

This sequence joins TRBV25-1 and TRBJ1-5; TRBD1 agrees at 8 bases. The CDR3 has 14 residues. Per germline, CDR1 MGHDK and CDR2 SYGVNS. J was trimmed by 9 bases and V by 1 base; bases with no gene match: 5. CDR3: CASSESGGARPQHF. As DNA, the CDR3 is TGTGCCAGCAGTGAATCAGGGGGCGCGAGGCCCCAGCATTTT.

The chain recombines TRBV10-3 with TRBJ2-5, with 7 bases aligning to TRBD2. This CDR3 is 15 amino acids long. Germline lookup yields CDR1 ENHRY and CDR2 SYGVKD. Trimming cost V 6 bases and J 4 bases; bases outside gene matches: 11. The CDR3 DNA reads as TGTGCCATCAGAGAGGACACCCGCGGGGGAGAGACCCAGTACTTC. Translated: CAIREDTRGGETQYF.